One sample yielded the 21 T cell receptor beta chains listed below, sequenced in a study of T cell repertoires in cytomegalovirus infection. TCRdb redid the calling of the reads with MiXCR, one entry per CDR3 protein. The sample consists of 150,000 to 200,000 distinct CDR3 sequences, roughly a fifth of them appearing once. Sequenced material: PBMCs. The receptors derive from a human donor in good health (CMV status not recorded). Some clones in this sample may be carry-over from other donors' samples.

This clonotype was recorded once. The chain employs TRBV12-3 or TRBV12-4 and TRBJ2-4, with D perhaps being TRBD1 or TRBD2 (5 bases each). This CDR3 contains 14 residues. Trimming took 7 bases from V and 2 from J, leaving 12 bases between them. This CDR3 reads CASNREGSKNIQYF. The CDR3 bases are TGTGCCAGCAATCGAGAGGGGTCCAAAAACATTCAGTACTTC.

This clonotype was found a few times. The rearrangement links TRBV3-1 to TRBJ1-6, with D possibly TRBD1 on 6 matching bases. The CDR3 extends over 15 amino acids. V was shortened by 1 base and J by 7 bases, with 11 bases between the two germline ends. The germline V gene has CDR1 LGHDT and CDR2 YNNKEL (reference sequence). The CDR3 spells CASSQGRGRNSPLHF. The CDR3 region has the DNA TGTGCCAGCAGCCAAGGCAGGGGAAGGAATTCACCCCTCCACTTT.

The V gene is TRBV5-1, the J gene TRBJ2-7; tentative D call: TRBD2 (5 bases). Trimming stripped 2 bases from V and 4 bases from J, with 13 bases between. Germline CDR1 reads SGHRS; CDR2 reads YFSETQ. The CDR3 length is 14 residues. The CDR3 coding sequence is TGCGCCAGCAGCTTCCGGACTGGCACATACGAGCAGTACTTC. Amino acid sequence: CASSFRTGTYEQYF.

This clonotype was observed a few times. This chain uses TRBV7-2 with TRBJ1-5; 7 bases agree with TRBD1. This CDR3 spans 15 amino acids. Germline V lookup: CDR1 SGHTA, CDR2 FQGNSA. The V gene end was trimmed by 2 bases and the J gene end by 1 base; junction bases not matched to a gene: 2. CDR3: CASSLQGGSNQPQHF. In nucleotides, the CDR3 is TGTGCCAGCAGCTTACAGGGGGGCAGCAATCAGCCCCAGCATTTT.

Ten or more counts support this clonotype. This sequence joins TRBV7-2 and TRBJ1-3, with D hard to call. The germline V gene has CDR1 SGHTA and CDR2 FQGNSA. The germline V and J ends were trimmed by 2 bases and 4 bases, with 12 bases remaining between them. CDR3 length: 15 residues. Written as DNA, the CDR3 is TGTGCCAGCAGCTTATACGCGAGGTCCGGAAACACCATATATTTT. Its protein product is CASSLYARSGNTIYF. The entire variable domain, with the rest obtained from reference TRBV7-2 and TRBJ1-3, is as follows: GAGVSQSPSNKVTEKGKDVELRCDPISGHTALYWYRQSLGQGLEFLIYFQGNSAPDKSGLPSDRFSAERTGGSVSTLTIQRTQQEDSAVYLCASSLYARSGNTIYFGEGSWLTVV.

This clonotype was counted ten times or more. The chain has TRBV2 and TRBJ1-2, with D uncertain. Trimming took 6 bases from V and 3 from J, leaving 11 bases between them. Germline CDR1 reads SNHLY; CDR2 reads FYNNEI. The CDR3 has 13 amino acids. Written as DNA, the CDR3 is TGTGCCAGCAGGCTCTTTCGGGACTATGGCTACACCTTC. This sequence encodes CASRLFRDYGYTF.

The CDR3 loop is CASSLEVREQYF. The CDR3 DNA reads TGTGCCAGCAGCTTAGAGGTGCGGGAGCAGTACTTC. The chain couples TRBV7-9 to TRBJ2-7, with D unresolved. V lost 1 base and J 7 bases, leaving 8 bases between the germline ends. The CDR3 length is 12 residues. CDR1 and CDR2 from the germline V gene are SEHNR and FQNEAQ (reference sequence).

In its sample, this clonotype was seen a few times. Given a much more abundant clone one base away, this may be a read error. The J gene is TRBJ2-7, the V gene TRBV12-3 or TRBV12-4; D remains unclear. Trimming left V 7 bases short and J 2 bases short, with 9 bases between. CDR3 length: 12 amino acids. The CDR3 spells CASTPWTYEQYF. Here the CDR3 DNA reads TGTGCCAGCACCCCCTGGACCTACGAGCAGTACTTC.

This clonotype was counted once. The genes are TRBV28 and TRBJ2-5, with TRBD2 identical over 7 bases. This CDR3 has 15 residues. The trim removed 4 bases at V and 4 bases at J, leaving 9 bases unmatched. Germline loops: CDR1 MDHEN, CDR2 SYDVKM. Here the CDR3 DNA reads TGTGCCAGCAGTTCAAATTTGCGGGAGCCAGAGACCCAGTACTTC. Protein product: CASSSNLREPETQYF.

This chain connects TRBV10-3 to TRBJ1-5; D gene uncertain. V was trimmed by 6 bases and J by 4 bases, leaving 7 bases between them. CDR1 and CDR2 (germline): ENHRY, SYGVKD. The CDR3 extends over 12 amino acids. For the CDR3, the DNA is TGTGCCATCAGCGGACTTAATCAGCCCCAGCATTTT. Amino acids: CAISGLNQPQHF.

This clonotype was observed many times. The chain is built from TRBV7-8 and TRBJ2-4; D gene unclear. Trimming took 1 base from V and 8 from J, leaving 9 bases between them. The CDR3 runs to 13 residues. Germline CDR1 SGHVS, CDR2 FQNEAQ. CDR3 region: CASSLGRVDIQYF. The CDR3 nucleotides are TGTGCCAGCAGCTTAGGGCGAGTGGACATTCAGTACTTC.

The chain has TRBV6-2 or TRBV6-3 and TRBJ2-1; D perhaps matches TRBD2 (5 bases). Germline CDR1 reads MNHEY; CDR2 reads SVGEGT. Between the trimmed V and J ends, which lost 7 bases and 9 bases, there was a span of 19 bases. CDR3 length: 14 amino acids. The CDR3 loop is CASTFLRGGSEQFF. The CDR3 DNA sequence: TGTGCCAGCACCTTTCTCCGGGGTGGGAGTGAGCAGTTCTTC.

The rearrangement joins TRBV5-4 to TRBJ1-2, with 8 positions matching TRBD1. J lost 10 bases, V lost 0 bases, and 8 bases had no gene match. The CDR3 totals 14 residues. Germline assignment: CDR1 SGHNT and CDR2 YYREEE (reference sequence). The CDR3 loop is CASSLGQGAADYTF. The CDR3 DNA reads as TGTGCCAGCAGCTTGGGTCAGGGGGCGGCTGACTACACCTTC. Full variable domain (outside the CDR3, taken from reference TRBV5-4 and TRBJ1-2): ETGVTQSPTHLIKTRGQQVTLRCSSQSGHNTVSWYQQALGQGPQFIFQYYREEENGRGNFPPRFSGLQFPNYSSELNVNALELDDSALYLCASSLGQGAADYTFGSGTRLTVV.

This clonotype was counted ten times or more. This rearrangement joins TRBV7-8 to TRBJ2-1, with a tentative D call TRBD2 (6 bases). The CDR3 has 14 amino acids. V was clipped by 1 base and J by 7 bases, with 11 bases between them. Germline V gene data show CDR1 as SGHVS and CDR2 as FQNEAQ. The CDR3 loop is CASSLGLVQNEQFF. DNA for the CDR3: TGTGCCAGCAGCTTAGGACTAGTACAGAATGAGCAGTTCTTC.

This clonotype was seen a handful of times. The CDR3 reads CASSLRGWELFF. CDR3 DNA sequence: TGTGCCAGCAGTTTGAGGGGATGGGAGCTGTTTTTT. The rearrangement uses TRBV12-3 or TRBV12-4 and TRBJ2-2; the D gene could be TRBD1 or TRBD2 (5 bases each). The V end was cut by 3 bases, the J end by 9 bases, with 8 bases between. The CDR3 contains 12 residues.

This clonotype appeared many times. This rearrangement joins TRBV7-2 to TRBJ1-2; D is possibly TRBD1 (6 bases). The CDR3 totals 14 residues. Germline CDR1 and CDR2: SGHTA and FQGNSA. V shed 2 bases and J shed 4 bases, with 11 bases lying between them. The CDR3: CASSLLQGSYGYTF. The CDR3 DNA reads TGTGCCAGCAGCTTACTACAGGGTTCCTATGGCTACACCTTC.

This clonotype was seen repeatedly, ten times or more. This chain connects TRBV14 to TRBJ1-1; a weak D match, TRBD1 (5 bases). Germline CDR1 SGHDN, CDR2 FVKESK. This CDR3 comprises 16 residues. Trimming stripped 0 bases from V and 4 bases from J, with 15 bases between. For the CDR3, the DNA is TGTGCCAGCAGCCAAGAGAAAACTTTGGGGACCACTGAAGCTTTCTTT. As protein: CASSQEKTLGTTEAFF.

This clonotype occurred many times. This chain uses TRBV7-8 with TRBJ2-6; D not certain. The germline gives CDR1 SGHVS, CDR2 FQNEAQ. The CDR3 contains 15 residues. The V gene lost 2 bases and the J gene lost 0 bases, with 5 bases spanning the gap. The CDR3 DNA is TGTGCCAGCAGCTTATCGGTCTCTGGGGCCAACGTCCTGACTTTC. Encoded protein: CASSLSVSGANVLTF.

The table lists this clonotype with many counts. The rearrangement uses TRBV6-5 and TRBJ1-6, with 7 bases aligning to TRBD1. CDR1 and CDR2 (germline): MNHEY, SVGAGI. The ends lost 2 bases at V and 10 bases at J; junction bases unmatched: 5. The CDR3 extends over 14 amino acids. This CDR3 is CASSYGQEISPLHF. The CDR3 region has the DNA TGTGCCAGCAGTTACGGACAGGAGATCTCACCCCTCCACTTT.

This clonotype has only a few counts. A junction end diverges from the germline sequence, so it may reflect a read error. The CDR3 bases are TGTGCCAGCAGCCTAGCGGCTAGCGGGAGAAAGAATGAGCAGTTCTTC. Residues: CASSLAASGRKNEQFF. The chain carries TRBV7-9 and TRBJ2-1, with TRBD2 matching over 10 bases. CDR3 length: 16 residues. Germline V gives CDR1 SEHNR, CDR2 FQNEAQ (reference sequence).

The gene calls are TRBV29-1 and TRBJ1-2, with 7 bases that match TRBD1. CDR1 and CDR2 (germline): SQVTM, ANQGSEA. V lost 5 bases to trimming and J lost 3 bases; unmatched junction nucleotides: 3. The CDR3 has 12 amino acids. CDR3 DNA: TGCAGCGTTAGGCAGGGGGACTATGGCTACACCTTC. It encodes CSVRQGDYGYTF.